This is a list of T cell receptor beta chains from one sample in a study of T cell changes during pregnancy in multiple sclerosis. The table came from immunoSEQ multiplex PCR; TCRdb's copy has only in-frame clones and leaves some out. The sample includes 60,000 or so clones, about 92% of them seen just once. The material was peripheral blood, obtained in the first trimester of pregnancy. The source of these receptors is a female donor with multiple sclerosis, enrolled in a pregnancy study. Each CDR3 is given with its conserved first and last residue. A D gene is named only where the DNA matches it firmly. Only part of the rows carry a size: once, few, many, or a class if the clone is expanded.

v_gene	d_gene	abundance	j_gene	CDR3aa	CDR3nt
TRBV29-1	-	-	TRBJ1-3	CSVVGAGGNTIYF	TGCAGCGTTGTGGGTGCGGGGGGAAACACCATATATTTT
TRBV7-9	TRBD1	once	TRBJ1-1	CASSSQGAGTEAFF	TGTGCCAGCAGCTCACAGGGGGCGGGAACTGAAGCTTTCTTT
TRBV27	TRBD1	-	TRBJ1-2	CASSSQGAGGYGYTF	TGTGCCAGCAGTTCCCAGGGGGCAGGTGGCTATGGCTACACCTTC
TRBV19	-	-	TRBJ2-5	CASIGSGVGETQYF	TGTGCCAGTATTGGCAGCGGCGTTGGAGAGACCCAGTACTTC
TRBV19	TRBD1	-	TRBJ2-7	CASSIGGQGPYEQYF	TGTGCCAGTAGTATAGGGGGACAGGGTCCCTACGAGCAGTACTTC
TRBV6-4	-	-	TRBJ1-5	CASRLDSSGNQPQHF	TGTGCCAGCAGGCTGGACTCTTCGGGCAATCAGCCCCAGCATTTT
TRBV30	-	few	TRBJ1-2	CACRRDWGYTF	TGTGCCTGTAGGAGGGATTGGGGCTACACCTTC
TRBV6-5	-	once	TRBJ1-5	CASRGHRLGPQHF	TGTGCCAGCAGAGGACATCGCTTAGGGCCCCAGCATTTT
TRBV18	TRBD2	-	TRBJ2-1	CASSPLGSKRGAPNEQFF	TGTGCCAGCTCACCCCTCGGTTCGAAGCGGGGGGCCCCCAATGAGCAGTTCTTC
TRBV7-2	TRBD2	-	TRBJ2-3	CASSLGPAGGITDTQYF	TGTGCCAGCAGCTTAGGTCCAGCGGGGGGGATCACAGATACGCAGTATTTT
TRBV7-3	TRBD1	-	TRBJ2-2	CASSRTGGRNTGELFF	TGTGCCAGCAGCCGCACAGGGGGCAGGAACACCGGGGAGCTGTTTTTT
TRBV11-3	TRBD1	-	TRBJ1-2	CASSPPTGKGYTF	TGTGCCAGCAGTCCCCCGACAGGGAAAGGCTACACCTTC
TRBV9	-	-	TRBJ2-3	CASSLYSSTDTQYF	TGTGCCAGCAGCCTATACTCTAGCACAGATACGCAGTATTTT
TRBV5-5	-	-	TRBJ1-2	CASSLRLGGLYGYTF	TGTGCCAGCAGCTTGAGGTTGGGAGGGCTCTATGGCTACACCTTC
TRBV6-5	-	-	TRBJ1-2	CASSYYRATGGYGYTF	TGTGCCAGCAGTTACTACCGCGCGACGGGGGGCTATGGCTACACCTTC
TRBV7-9	TRBD1	-	TRBJ1-1	CASSSRPGTGLATEAFF	TGTGCCAGCAGCTCTCGTCCCGGGACAGGGTTGGCCACTGAAGCTTTCTTT
TRBV11-2	TRBD1	-	TRBJ2-1	CASSLAAGGYEQFF	TGTGCCAGCAGCTTAGCTGCAGGGGGCTATGAGCAGTTCTTC
TRBV30	-	-	TRBJ1-3	CAYSTRGNGNTIYF	TGTGCCTACTCGACTAGGGGAAATGGAAACACCATATATTTT
TRBV12-5	-	-	TRBJ2-7	CASGRLIYEQYF	TGTGCTAGTGGCAGGTTAATCTACGAGCAGTACTTC
TRBV30	-	-	TRBJ1-5	CAWAPTDKAYSNQPQHF	TGTGCCTGGGCCCCGACAGACAAAGCATATAGCAATCAGCCCCAGCATTTT
TRBV30	-	-	TRBJ1-1	CAWSAETGEAFF	TGTGCCTGGAGTGCCGAGACGGGTGAAGCTTTCTTT
TRBV6-6	TRBD2	-	TRBJ2-1	CASRPSGGDEQFF	TGTGCCAGCAGGCCTAGCGGGGGCGATGAGCAGTTCTTC
TRBV19	-	-	TRBJ2-6	CASSTPGHEGSGANVLTF	TGTGCCAGTAGTACCCCGGGCCACGAGGGCTCTGGGGCCAACGTCCTGACTTTC
TRBV7-3	TRBD2	-	TRBJ2-3	CASTAGGTLVQYF	TGTGCCAGCACGGCGGGGGGCACGTTAGTGCAGTATTTT
TRBV7-2	TRBD2	-	TRBJ2-3	CASSLGLAGDTDTQYF	TGTGCCAGCAGCCTTGGACTAGCGGGGGACACAGATACGCAGTATTTT
TRBV6-5	-	-	TRBJ2-7	CASSFGQGNYEQYF	TGTGCCAGCAGTTTTGGGCAGGGAAACTACGAGCAGTACTTC
TRBV27	-	-	TRBJ2-1	CASRPSSYNEQFF	TGTGCCAGCAGGCCCAGCTCCTACAATGAGCAGTTCTTC
TRBV5-6	TRBD1	-	TRBJ2-1	CASSPADGTGGNEQFF	TGTGCCAGCAGCCCGGCGGATGGGACAGGGGGTAATGAGCAGTTCTTC
TRBV7-2	-	-	TRBJ2-7	CASSFVIGRGWNEQYF	TGTGCCAGCAGCTTCGTAATTGGGAGGGGGTGGAACGAGCAGTACTTC
TRBV6-1	-	-	TRBJ2-7	CASRIDRSPYEQYF	TGTGCCAGCAGAATCGACAGGTCTCCCTACGAGCAGTACTTC
TRBV7-9	-	-	TRBJ1-4	CASSRSAGTLVEKLFF	TGTGCCAGCAGTCGAAGCGCGGGGACCCTCGTGGAAAAACTGTTTTTT
TRBV4-1	TRBD1	-	TRBJ1-5	CASSSLTGGEQPQHF	TGCGCCAGCAGCTCGCTAACAGGGGGCGAGCAGCCCCAGCATTTT
TRBV9	-	-	TRBJ2-1	CASTRTGHEQSNEQFF	TGTGCCAGTACTAGGACGGGACATGAACAAAGCAATGAGCAGTTCTTC
TRBV2	-	once	TRBJ1-5	CASRERGFPNQPQHF	TGTGCCAGCAGAGAAAGGGGCTTCCCCAATCAGCCCCAGCATTTT
TRBV10-3	TRBD2	few	TRBJ2-3	CASNPRLAGGTDTQYF	TGTGCCTCAAACCCCAGACTAGCGGGGGGCACAGATACGCAGTATTTT
TRBV5-6	TRBD2	-	TRBJ2-3	CASSLGLAGGGADTQYF	TGTGCCAGCAGCTTGGGGCTAGCGGGGGGCGGGGCAGATACGCAGTATTTT
TRBV11-2	TRBD2	-	TRBJ2-5	CASSRRRGGASETQYF	TGTGCCAGCAGCCGGCGGCGCGGGGGGGCCTCAGAGACCCAGTACTTC
TRBV11-2	-	-	TRBJ2-3	CASSLVTGPDTQYF	TGTGCCAGCAGCTTGGTTACAGGTCCAGATACGCAGTATTTT
TRBV28	-	-	TRBJ1-1	CASRNGVGNTEAFF	TGTGCCAGCAGGAACGGGGTCGGGAACACTGAAGCTTTCTTT
TRBV9	TRBD1	-	TRBJ2-7	CASSVGMGQGAEEQYF	TGTGCCAGCAGCGTAGGAATGGGACAGGGGGCGGAAGAGCAGTACTTC
TRBV28	-	once	TRBJ1-2	CARTLGVFYGYTF	TGTGCCAGGACCCTCGGGGTTTTCTATGGCTACACCTTC
TRBV7-2	-	-	TRBJ2-7	CASSFGLSSSYEQYF	TGTGCCAGCAGCTTTGGCCTTTCCAGCTCCTACGAGCAGTACTTC
TRBV18	-	-	TRBJ2-5	CASSPRPSPLQETQYF	TGTGCCAGCTCACCCCGTCCCTCCCCCCTCCAAGAGACCCAGTACTTC
TRBV29-1	TRBD2	-	TRBJ2-3	CSVGLAGSTDTQYF	TGCAGCGTGGGACTAGCGGGAAGCACAGATACGCAGTATTTT
TRBV15	TRBD1	-	TRBJ1-2	CATSRTGGPYGYTF	TGTGCCACCAGCAGAACAGGGGGACCCTATGGCTACACCTTC
TRBV9	-	-	TRBJ2-2	CASSVGSIGTGELFF	TGTGCCAGCAGCGTAGGCTCTATTGGCACCGGGGAGCTGTTTTTT
TRBV14	-	-	TRBJ2-5	CASSQVGASQYF	TGTGCCAGCAGCCAAGTTGGGGCCTCCCAGTACTTC
TRBV6-1	-	-	TRBJ2-5	CASSFWGLEQETQYF	TGTGCCAGCAGTTTTTGGGGACTGGAACAAGAGACCCAGTACTTC
TRBV6-1	-	-	TRBJ2-3	CASRLSDTQYF	TGTGCCAGCAGGTTATCAGATACGCAGTATTTT